This T cell receptor (beta chain) came from a study of blood T cell repertoires in COVID-19. Study in general: The samples span acute and convalescent COVID-19 from the United States, Italy and Spain.

Sequencing was performed with immunoSEQ multiplex PCR; in TCRdb, only in-frame clones are kept and a portion is missing. The sample lists 150,000 to 200,000 clones; about 85% were seen once. V dropped 4 bases and J dropped 1 base, with 7 bases sitting between them. Germline V gives CDR1 LGHNA, CDR2 YNFKEQ. This CDR3 comprises 13 residues. The V call is TRBV4-2, the J call TRBJ1-1; D remains ambiguous. This sequence was found in a woman between 40 and 55 years old in a cohort exposed to, infected with or recovered from COVID-19 (not recorded which). What was sequenced was PBMCs or T cells enriched from blood (not recorded which). The CDR3 coding sequence is TGTGCCAGCAGCCGGGCAGCGAACACTGAAGCTTTCTTT. Translation gives CASSRAANTEAFF.